This TCR beta chain was obtained from a study of cytomegalovirus exposure and HLA in healthy donors. Study results and limitations: 16,951 TCR beta sequences were associated with HLA alleles at 0.05 false discovery rate in a later analysis.

Samples came from healthy bone marrow donors. With 60 Vbeta and 13 Jbeta primers, the PCR was carried out. Clones were sequenced by immunoSEQ multiplex PCR, and TCRdb holds only the in-frame ones, with some missing. Of under 200,000 clones in the sample, approximately 73% were seen once. This clone turned up a few times. The antigen is unknown. The junction and the germline gene differ at one end; a read error may be behind it. Other nucleotide sequences in the sample specify the same CDR3. The CDR3 covers 17 residues. Germline V gene sequence: CDR1 SGHTA, CDR2 FQGNSA. This rearrangement joins TRBV7-2 to TRBJ1-6; perhaps TRBD1 as D (6 bases). Sequencing was performed on PBMCs. The origin of this receptor is a man aged 50 to 60 in good health and CMV-seronegative. CDR3 protein: CASSLYGQSSYNSPLHF. The CDR3 DNA is TGTGCCAGCAGCTTATACGGACAGAGCTCCTATAATTCCCCCCTCCACTTT.